This passage covers 24 T cell receptor beta chains from one sample sequenced in a study of OX40 agonist ivuxolimab in advanced cancers. The library was obtained by the immunoSEQ multiplex PCR assay. TCRdb mirrors the immuneACCESS table, restricted to in-frame sequences. Some clones are absent from its copies; in checked studies, under half trace to an unresolved V gene, and the reason for the others is unknown. Within this sample are some 100,000 clones, with roughly 80% of them counted one time only. The top ten clones comprise approximately 5.5% of the sample. This material consisted of CD4+ or CD8+ T cells sorted from blood, taken in a trial of the OX40 agonist ivuxolimab. The receptors were sampled from an adult with an advanced solid tumor such as melanoma, head and neck, liver or kidney cancer.

V usage is TRBV7-9 and J usage is TRBJ2-1; TRBD1 aligns across 7 bases. Germline V gives CDR1 SEHNR, CDR2 FQNEAQ (reference sequence). J gave up 1 base and V 4 bases, and 10 bases lay outside the gene matches. The CDR3 is 17 amino acids. The CDR3 nucleotides are TGTGCCAGCAGCTCCCGGACAGGCGTAATTTCCTACAATGAGCAGTTCTTC. It encodes CASSSRTGVISYNEQFF.

This clone turned up a few times. This chain uses TRBV2 with TRBJ1-2, with unresolved D. The germline V gene has CDR1 SNHLY and CDR2 FYNNEI. V lost 4 bases and J 0 bases, leaving 6 bases between the germline ends. The CDR3 totals 13 residues. CDR3 region: CASSGVANYGYTF. Here the CDR3 DNA reads TGTGCCAGCAGTGGGGTAGCTAACTATGGCTACACCTTC.

V is TRBV6-4 and J is TRBJ1-2; 7 bases map to TRBD1. CDR3 length: 15 residues. V was clipped by 5 bases and J by 2 bases; unmatched bases: 8. Germline V gene data show CDR1 as MRHNA and CDR2 as SNTAGT. The CDR3 protein is CASSPGTANNYGYTF. DNA for the CDR3: TGTGCCAGCAGTCCCGGGACAGCTAACAACTATGGCTACACCTTC.

The chain recombines TRBV21-1 with TRBJ1-2; TRBD1, the D gene given by the table, was not confirmed from the DNA. TRBV21-1 is annotated as a pseudogene. CDR3 size: 16 residues. In nucleotides, the CDR3 is TGTGCCAGCAGTACCGACAGCCCCCGATCGGGCTATGGCTACACCTTC. This translates into CASSTDSPRSGYGYTF.

This chain connects TRBV9 to TRBJ1-2; 9 nucleotides align to TRBD1. There are 15 residues in the CDR3. V lost 4 bases to trimming and J lost 4 bases; unmatched junction nucleotides: 8. The V gene's germline CDR1 is SGDLS and CDR2 YYNGEE. CDR3 residues: CASSPGDRAFYGYTF. In nucleotides, the CDR3 is TGTGCCAGCAGCCCTGGGGACAGGGCCTTCTATGGCTACACCTTC.

J is TRBJ2-2 and V is TRBV12-5, with 14 nucleotides matching TRBD2. Germline V gives CDR1 LGHNT, CDR2 FRNRAP. The CDR3 totals 18 residues. Losses at the gene ends were 3 bases for V and 0 bases for J; bases not matched to a gene: 3. CDR3 residues: CASGLRTSGGSNTGELFF. In DNA, the CDR3 is TGTGCTAGTGGTTTAAGGACTAGCGGGGGGTCGAACACCGGGGAGCTGTTTTTT.

This chain connects TRBV10-3 to TRBJ1-6, with 9 bases aligning to TRBD1. Trimming at V came to 11 bases and at J to 7 bases, leaving 6 bases not matched to a gene. Germline V lookup: CDR1 ENHRY, CDR2 SYGVKD. The CDR3 is made up of 13 amino acids. The CDR3 is CAASGQGNSPLHF. CDR3 sequence (DNA): TGTGCCGCCTCGGGACAGGGCAATTCACCCCTCCACTTT.

This clone occurred a few times. This sequence joins TRBV29-1 and TRBJ2-1; 11 nucleotides match TRBD2. Germline V gene sequence: CDR1 SQVTM, CDR2 ANQGSEA. Trimming took 3 bases from V and 4 from J; bases not matched to a gene: 11. This CDR3 contains 17 residues. The CDR3 nucleotides are TGCAGCGTTGATTCGGGGCTCTCTAGCGGGGGGTACAATGAGCAGTTCTTC. Translating it yields CSVDSGLSSGGYNEQFF.

The V and J genes are TRBV27 and TRBJ1-2, with a weak D call TRBD1 (6 bases). V was pared by 5 bases and J by 3 bases, with 10 bases between. The CDR3 has 13 amino acids. Germline CDR1 and CDR2: MNHEY and SMNVEV (reference sequence). This chain's CDR3 is CASSPGTYYGYTF. DNA for the CDR3: TGTGCCAGCAGTCCCGGGACATACTATGGCTACACCTTC.

The chain has TRBV5-4 and TRBJ1-2; 10 nucleotides agree with TRBD1. CDR1 is SGHNT, CDR2 YYREEE, per germline (reference sequence). The CDR3 loop spans 16 amino acids. V shed 4 bases, J shed 3 bases, and the junction held 9 bases outside the gene matches. The CDR3 loop reads CASSPPGGQGYYGYTF. CDR3 nucleotides: TGTGCCAGCAGCCCCCCGGGGGGACAGGGGTACTATGGCTACACCTTC.

This clone was counted between two and nine times. The chain is built from TRBV30 and TRBJ2-6; tentatively, D is TRBD2 (7 bases). Germline V gene lookup returns CDR1 GTSNPN and CDR2 SVGIG (reference sequence). V lost 8 bases and J lost 2, with 16 bases in between. The CDR3 is 15 residues long. The CDR3, as DNA: TGTGCCGGGACTAAAGGGGGGCCTGGGGCCAACGTCCTGACTTTC. Encoded protein: CAGTKGGPGANVLTF.

The V and J genes are TRBV9 and TRBJ2-3, with D possibly being TRBD2 (6 bases). CDR1 and CDR2 from the germline V gene are SGDLS and YYNGEE. V was pared by 5 bases and J by 4 bases, with 11 bases between. The CDR3 sequence is 13 residues long. In DNA, the CDR3 is TGTGCCAGCAGTCTAGCGTCTTCAGATACGCAGTATTTT. Its protein product is CASSLASSDTQYF.

This chain connects TRBV10-3 to TRBJ1-2, with D unclear. This CDR3 has 11 residues. Germline CDR1 ENHRY, CDR2 SYGVKD. The V and J ends lost 6 bases and 12 bases respectively, with 14 bases between them. The chain's CDR3 is CAISQPRAHTF. In nucleotides, the CDR3 is TGTGCCATCAGCCAACCCCGCGCCCACACCTTC.

This chain uses TRBV15 with TRBJ1-2; D remains unclear. The CDR3 runs 14 residues. The germline V gene encodes CDR1 LNHNV and CDR2 YYDKDF (reference sequence). Trimming stripped 1 base from V and 2 bases from J, with 8 bases between. The CDR3 protein is CATSRGGQNYGYTF. The CDR3 bases are TGTGCCACCAGCAGAGGAGGGCAGAACTATGGCTACACCTTC.

The chain has TRBV30 and TRBJ1-2; 9 bases are a match to TRBD1. The V gene end was trimmed by 8 bases and the J gene end by 7 bases; junction bases not matched to a gene: 5. Per the germline V gene, CDR1 is GTSNPN and CDR2 is SVGIG (reference sequence). The CDR3 loop spans 11 amino acids. CDR3 sequence reads: CAGNRGLGYTF. The CDR3 DNA reads as TGTGCCGGGAACAGGGGGCTTGGCTACACCTTC. Using reference TRBV30 and TRBJ1-2 for the parts outside the CDR3, the full variable domain is SQTIHQWPATLVQPVGSPLSLECTVEGTSNPNLYWYRQAAGRGLQLLFYSVGIGQISSEVPQNLSASRPQDRQFILSSKKLLLSDSGFYLCAGNRGLGYTFGSGTRLTVV.

V is TRBV11-2 and J is TRBJ2-7; 8 nucleotides align to TRBD2. J gave up 6 bases and V 6 bases, and 7 bases lay outside the gene matches. The CDR3 covers 13 residues. Germline CDR1 reads SGHAT; CDR2 reads FQNNGV. CDR3 DNA: TGTGCCAGCAGTCCCGGGACTAGAAGCGAGCAGTACTTC. Translation: CASSPGTRSEQYF.

This clone has only one observation. The chain joins TRBV7-6 to TRBJ2-3, with 14 bases fitting TRBD2. The germline V gene has CDR1 SGHVS and CDR2 FNYEAQ. The CDR3 extends over 16 amino acids. V was pared by 5 bases and J by 4 bases, with 5 bases of the junction left unmatched. The CDR3 DNA reads TGTGCCAGCAGCCCAGTGACTAGCGGGAGGGCAGATACGCAGTATTTT. As protein: CASSPVTSGRADTQYF. The full variable domain, in which reference TRBV7-6 and TRBJ2-3 provide the parts outside the CDR3, is GAGVSQSPRYKVTKRGQDVALRCDPISGHVSLYWYRQALGQGPEFLTYFNYEAQQDKSGLPNDRFSAERPEGSISTLTIQRTEQRDSAMYRCASSPVTSGRADTQYFGPGTRLTVL.

This sequence joins TRBV5-1 and TRBJ2-7; D gene uncertain. The CDR3 extends over 13 amino acids. Trimming removed 0 bases from V and 7 bases from J, with 11 bases in between. Looked up from germline, CDR1 is SGHRS and CDR2 is YFSETQ. The CDR3 spells CASSLASRREQYF. CDR3 coding DNA: TGCGCCAGCAGCTTGGCCTCGCGCCGGGAGCAGTACTTC.

On this clone: Sequence at one end of the junction differs from germline and may be a read error. The sample has other DNA sequences that encode this CDR3 too. The chain recombines TRBV19 with TRBJ1-3; D unclear. In germline, CDR1 is LNHDA, CDR2 SQIVND (reference sequence). The CDR3 extends over 13 amino acids. The CDR3 DNA sequence: TGTGCCAGTAGTCATCTGGGAATCGGCACCATATACTTT. Its protein is CASSHLGIGTIYF.

The chain carries TRBV29-1 and TRBJ1-1; D perhaps matches TRBD1 (5 bases). The germline V and J ends were trimmed by 1 base and 5 bases, with 11 bases remaining between them. The CDR3 is 13 amino acids. CDR1 and CDR2 (germline): SQVTM, ANQGSEA. CDR3 residues: CSVEVGGGTEAFF. The CDR3 DNA reads as TGCAGCGTTGAAGTCGGGGGGGGGACTGAAGCTTTCTTT.

The rearrangement uses TRBV5-1 and TRBJ1-4; the D is unclear. Germline CDR1 SGHRS, CDR2 YFSETQ. Trimming cost V 0 bases and J 8 bases, with 20 bases left between them. This CDR3 has 17 residues. CDR3 sequence (DNA): TGCGCCAGCAGCTTGGGAATGACGGCCGAGCTAGGAGAAAAACTGTTTTTT. Its translation: CASSLGMTAELGEKLFF.

V gene TRBV23-1 combines with J gene TRBJ2-4, with D tentatively TRBD2 (6 bases). TRBV23-1 is an open reading frame whose function is uncertain. The CDR3 length is 15 residues. Trimming removed 5 bases from V and 3 bases from J, with 14 bases in between. The CDR3 is CASSEMEGSKNIQYF. The CDR3 region has the DNA TGCGCCAGCAGTGAAATGGAGGGGAGCAAAAACATTCAGTACTTC.

The chain joins TRBV5-8 to TRBJ1-2, with D possibly matching TRBD1 (5 bases). This CDR3 spans 13 amino acids. V shed 7 bases and J shed 7 bases, with 17 bases lying between them. CDR1 and CDR2 (germline): SGHTS, YDEGEE. Here the CDR3 reads CASGKKQESGYTF. DNA for the CDR3: TGTGCCAGCGGGAAAAAACAGGAAAGTGGCTACACCTTC.

Written as DNA, the CDR3 is TGCGCCAGCAGCTTTAGCATTGGACAGGGAATACAAGAGACCCAGTACTTC. As protein: CASSFSIGQGIQETQYF. This chain joins TRBV5-1 and TRBJ2-5, with TRBD1 identical over 8 bases. V dropped 2 bases and J dropped 2; count of bases not matched to a gene: 11. The CDR3 runs to 17 residues. Per germline, CDR1 SGHRS and CDR2 YFSETQ.